This T cell receptor beta chain was sequenced during a study of beta chain features in type 1 diabetes. V dropped 3 bases and J dropped 0 bases, with 2 bases sitting between them. The CDR3 totals 12 residues. Germline V gene lookup returns CDR1 KGHSH and CDR2 LQKENI. Overall study results and limits: Moderately but significantly shorter TCRB CDR3s were found in Type 1 diabetes patients in all four CD4+ subsets. Whether TCRB rearrangement is influenced by HLA type was left unresolved in this analysis. When VDJ junctions were examined, type 1 diabetes patients showed fewer insertions and more deletions. Over-representation of high TCR-expressing cells was a possible consequence of cDNA sequencing.

Sorting of CD4+ naive, central memory, regulatory and stem cell-like memory cells was performed via CD45RO/CCR7/CD25/CD127/CD95/CD27. Every isolated RNA sample was fully reverse transcribed, so sequencing captured expressed TCRB transcripts. Using immunoSEQ multiplex PCR, the repertoire was profiled, and TCRdb retains in-frame clones only, with some absent. The profile shows about 120,000 clones, roughly 17% of them singletons. This clone has only a few counts. Its matching antigen is unknown. This TCR came from a man aged 30 to 45 with type 1 diabetes. Source material: central memory CD4+ T cells from blood. This chain uses TRBV18 with TRBJ2-5; unclear D gene. CDR3 loop: CASSPDQETQYF. The CDR3 nucleotides are TGTGCCAGCTCACCCGACCAAGAGACCCAGTACTTC.